The TCR beta chain under discussion was sequenced for a study of blood T cell repertoires in COVID-19 (TCRdb year 2020). Regarding the study in general: The collaborator samples originated in the United States, Italy and Spain and spanned the acute and convalescent phases of COVID-19. The prospective study material was composed of cDNA or gDNA derived from T cells, B-cell-depleted T cells, or PBMCs. Deeply sampled blood TCRbeta repertoires from subjects exposed to, actively infected with, or recovered from COVID-19 were included in the dataset. The repertoires were released in a freely available public database intended as a resource for research on the immune response to SARS-CoV-2. Samples were obtained from the ongoing ImmuneRACE study (first 160 participants) and from 1,000 to 1,500 subjects provided by 6 global collaborators. A de-identified subject ID, COVID-19 status, age in years and sex were almost always included in the sample metadata. Where HLA class I and class II types were available, the types were taken from metadata supplied by the sample provider, not from assay-based typing.

TCRbeta CDR3 regions were amplified from genomic DNA using the immunoSEQ Assay, a bias-controlled multiplex PCR. The study's processing was this. Within the assay, amplification of reference gene primers was used to estimate how many nucleated cells each sample contained. Sequence reads were collapsed and filtered to measure the absolute abundance of every unique TCRbeta CDR3 rearrangement. For each sample, productive Simpson clonality was calculated by taking the square root of Simpson's diversity index across productive rearrangements. TCRdb mirrors the immuneACCESS table, restricted to in-frame sequences. Some clones are absent from its copies; in checked studies, under half trace to an unresolved V gene, and the reason for the others is unknown. Clone size and V and J calls were adopted from that table, with D and trimming inferred from the DNA. Recorded for this sample are about 210,000 clones; roughly four fifths of them occurred a single time. The ten largest clones take up roughly 7.8% of the sample.

In Seattle, one collaborating source enrolled patients while the infection was active and tracked those patients longitudinally over the course of disease. Whole blood was collected in K2EDTA tubes by collaborating institutions according to the institutions' own protocols. For TCRbeta analysis, collaborator samples were shipped as frozen whole blood, as isolated PBMCs, or as DNA extracted from either sample type. CDR1 SNHLY and CDR2 FYNNEI are derived from the germline V gene. Including the terminal cysteine and phenylalanine, the CDR3 comprises 14 residues. Only CDR3 DNA is held: 42 bases, read in frame from base 1. At the junction V is shortened by 9 bases and J by 8 bases; bases outside the gene matches: 13. Comments on this clone: Its antigen remains undetermined. No much larger clone is present one base from it, and per-base qualities are unavailable.

Overall study outcomes, separate from this receptor: Clinical and demographic metadata were provided uncurated, with the amount varying by source and participant.

This sequence uses TRBV2 and TRBJ1-2; TRBD1 aligns with 9 central bases. The sample was peripheral blood. This sequence was found in a woman at least 80 years old with COVID-19, enrolled during active disease. CDR3 protein: CASDETGTGNGYTF. DNA sequence: TGTGCCAGTGACGAAACCGGGACAGGGAACGGCTACACCTTC.